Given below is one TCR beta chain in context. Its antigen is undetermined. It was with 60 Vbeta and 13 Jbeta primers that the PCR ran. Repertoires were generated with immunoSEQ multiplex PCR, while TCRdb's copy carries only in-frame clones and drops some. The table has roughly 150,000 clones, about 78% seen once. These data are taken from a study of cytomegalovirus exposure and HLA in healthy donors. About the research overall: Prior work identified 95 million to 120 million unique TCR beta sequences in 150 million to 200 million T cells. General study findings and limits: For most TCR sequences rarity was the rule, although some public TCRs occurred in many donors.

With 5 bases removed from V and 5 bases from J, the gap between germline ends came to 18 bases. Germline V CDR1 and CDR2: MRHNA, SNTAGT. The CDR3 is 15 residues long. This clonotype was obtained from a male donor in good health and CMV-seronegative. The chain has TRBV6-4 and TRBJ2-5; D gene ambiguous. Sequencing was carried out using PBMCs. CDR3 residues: CASSFPPRVGETQYF. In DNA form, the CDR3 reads TGTGCCAGCAGTTTCCCCCCCCGGGTCGGGGAGACCCAGTACTTC.